These T cell receptor beta chains were read from a single sample in a study of vaccination effects on CD4 cells after COVID-19. The data were produced by immunoSEQ multiplex PCR, yet TCRdb's version contains in-frame clones alone and is incomplete. The data show tens of thousands of clones, around 72% seen once. Their cognate antigens are unknown. The source material was CD4+ T cells from PBMCs cultured with HCoV-NL63 spike peptides, sampled before COVID-19 vaccination. The receptors come from a human donor who had a prior SARS-CoV-2 infection. Each CDR3 is given with its conserved first and last residue. The D gene is left open where the match is weak. A row's size may be missing; if present it is once, few, many or a size class.

V gene: TRBV6-2/TRBV6-3
clone size: NA
J gene: TRBJ1-4
D gene: TRBD1
CDR3 protein: CASSSPTGGNEKLFF
CDR3 DNA: TGTGCCAGCAGTTCACCTACAGGGGGGAATGAAAAACTGTTTTTT

V gene: TRBV23-1
clone size: NA
J gene: TRBJ2-1
D gene: NA
CDR3 protein: CASSTVGRYNEQFF
CDR3 DNA: TGCGCCAGCAGTACCGTGGGTAGATACAATGAGCAGTTCTTC

V gene: TRBV4-1
clone size: NA
J gene: TRBJ1-5
D gene: NA
CDR3 protein: CASSREESRAQHF
CDR3 DNA: TGCGCCAGCAGCCGGGAGGAGAGTCGGGCCCAGCATTTT

V gene: TRBV6-5
clone size: NA
J gene: TRBJ2-5
D gene: NA
CDR3 protein: CASSYRETQYF
CDR3 DNA: TGTGCCAGCAGTTACCGGGAGACCCAGTACTTC

V gene: TRBV10-3
clone size: NA
J gene: TRBJ1-2
D gene: TRBD1
CDR3 protein: CAISESGTGVDYGYTF
CDR3 DNA: TGTGCCATCAGTGAGTCCGGGACAGGGGTAGACTATGGCTACACCTTC

V gene: TRBV12-3/TRBV12-4
clone size: NA
J gene: TRBJ2-3
D gene: NA
CDR3 protein: CASSWWNTDTQYF
CDR3 DNA: TGTGCCAGCAGTTGGTGGAACACAGATACGCAGTATTTT

V gene: TRBV18
clone size: NA
J gene: TRBJ1-1
D gene: NA
CDR3 protein: CASSPSIGAEAFF
CDR3 DNA: TGTGCCAGCTCACCGAGTATTGGCGCTGAAGCTTTCTTT

V gene: TRBV10-3
clone size: NA
J gene: TRBJ1-1
D gene: NA
CDR3 protein: CAISELQAPLVEAFF
CDR3 DNA: TGTGCCATCAGTGAGCTGCAGGCACCGCTAGTTGAAGCTTTCTTT

V gene: TRBV11-3
clone size: NA
J gene: TRBJ2-5
D gene: TRBD2
CDR3 protein: CASSRGLAGDRETQYF
CDR3 DNA: TGTGCCAGCAGCCGAGGACTAGCGGGAGATCGAGAGACCCAGTACTTC

V gene: TRBV5-4
clone size: once
J gene: TRBJ2-3
D gene: TRBD1
CDR3 protein: CASSLDRGTDTQYF
CDR3 DNA: TGTGCCAGCAGCTTGGACAGGGGTACAGATACGCAGTATTTT

V gene: TRBV15
clone size: NA
J gene: TRBJ1-3
D gene: NA
CDR3 protein: CATSRDRVTGNTIYF
CDR3 DNA: TGTGCCACCAGCAGAGATCGCGTCACAGGAAACACCATATATTTT

V gene: TRBV3-1/TRBV3-2
clone size: NA
J gene: TRBJ2-2
D gene: NA
CDR3 protein: CASSYTGELFF
CDR3 DNA: TGTGCCAGCAGTTACACCGGGGAGCTGTTTTTT

V gene: TRBV5-4
clone size: NA
J gene: TRBJ2-3
D gene: NA
CDR3 protein: CASSTQLASTDTQYF
CDR3 DNA: TGTGCCAGCAGCACCCAACTGGCTAGCACAGATACGCAGTATTTT